This T cell receptor beta chain appears in the sequencing data of a study of CD8+CD57+ T cells in acquired aplastic anemia. The study profiled TCR beta VDJ and CDR3 using genomic DNA as template. MiXCR, run by TCRdb on the reads, gives a single entry per CDR3 protein. The repertoire holds about 190,000 distinct CDR3 sequences, with roughly half as singletons. This clonotype was seen at least ten times. What it binds is unknown. Trimming cost V 5 bases and J 2 bases, with 9 bases left between them. The CDR3 length is 13 residues. In germline, CDR1 is MRHNA, CDR2 SNTAGT. General study results and limits: Both patients and controls carried the same twenty-nine CD8+ CDR3 sequences. Significance was not reached for CD8+ Simpson's diversity between patients and controls.

J is TRBJ1-1 and V is TRBV6-4; no firm D call. Sequenced: sorted CD4+, CD8+, or CD8+CD57+ T cells (not recorded which) from PBMCs. This receptor was taken from a human donor in good health, serving as a control. CDR3: CASSKTLNTEAFF. The CDR3 nucleotides read TGTGCCAGCAGTAAAACGCTTAACACTGAAGCTTTCTTT.